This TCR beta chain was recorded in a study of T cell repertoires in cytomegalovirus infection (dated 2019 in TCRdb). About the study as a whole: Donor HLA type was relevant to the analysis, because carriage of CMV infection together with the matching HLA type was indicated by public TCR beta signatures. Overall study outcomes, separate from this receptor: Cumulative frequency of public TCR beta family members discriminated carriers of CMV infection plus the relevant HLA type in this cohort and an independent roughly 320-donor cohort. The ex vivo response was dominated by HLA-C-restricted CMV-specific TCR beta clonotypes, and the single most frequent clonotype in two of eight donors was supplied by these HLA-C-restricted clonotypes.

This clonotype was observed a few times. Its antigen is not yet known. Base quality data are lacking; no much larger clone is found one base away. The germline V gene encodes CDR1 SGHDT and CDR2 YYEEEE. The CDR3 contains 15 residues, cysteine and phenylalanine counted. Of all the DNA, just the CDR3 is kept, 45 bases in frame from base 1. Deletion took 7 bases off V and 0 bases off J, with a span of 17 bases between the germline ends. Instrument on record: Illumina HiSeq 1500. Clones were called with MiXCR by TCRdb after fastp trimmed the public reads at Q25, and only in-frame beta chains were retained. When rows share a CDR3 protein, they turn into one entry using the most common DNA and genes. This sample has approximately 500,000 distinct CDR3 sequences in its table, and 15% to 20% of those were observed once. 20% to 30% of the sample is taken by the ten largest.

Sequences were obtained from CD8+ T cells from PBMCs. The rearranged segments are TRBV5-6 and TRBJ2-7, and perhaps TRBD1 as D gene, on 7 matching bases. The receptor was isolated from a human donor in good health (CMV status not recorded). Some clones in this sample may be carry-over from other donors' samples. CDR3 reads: CASQGGQDYSYEQYF. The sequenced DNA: TGTGCCAGCCAGGGCGGACAGGACTACTCCTACGAGCAGTACTTC.